The rows below give T cell receptor beta chains drawn from one sample of a study of control samples from healthy donors and cancer patients. Produced via immunoSEQ multiplex PCR; TCRdb's table is partial and in-frame only. The sample contains 100,000 to 150,000 clones, approximately 92% of which appear only once. The sample was PBMCs. These receptors all come from a man of 80 years or more with head and neck cancer. Both conserved end residues are part of each CDR3. The order of the fields is CDR3 protein, CDR3 DNA, D gene, V gene, J gene, clone size. The D gene is left open where the match is weak. The size field is filled for only some rows; it gives once, few, many or a size class.

cdr3_aa: CASSLASRGADTQYF; cdr3_nt: TGCGCCAGCAGCTTGGCGAGTAGGGGGGCAGATACGCAGTATTTT; d_call: .; v_call: TRBV5-1; j_call: TRBJ2-3; clone_size: .
cdr3_aa: CASSLGQPIQGGYTF; cdr3_nt: TGTGCCAGCAGTTTGGGACAGCCCATTCAGGGTGGCTACACCTTC; d_call: TRBD1; v_call: TRBV7-9; j_call: TRBJ1-2; clone_size: few
cdr3_aa: CASSLSGGSDTQYF; cdr3_nt: TGTGCCAGTAGTTTGAGCGGGGGCTCAGATACGCAGTATTTT; d_call: TRBD2; v_call: TRBV19; j_call: TRBJ2-3; clone_size: .
cdr3_aa: CASSRTGYNEQFF; cdr3_nt: TGTGCCAGCAGTCGGACAGGCTACAATGAGCAGTTCTTC; d_call: TRBD1; v_call: TRBV6-6; j_call: TRBJ2-1; clone_size: .
cdr3_aa: CASSLMVSEQYF; cdr3_nt: TGTGCCAGCAGTTTAATGGTATCTGAGCAGTACTTC; d_call: .; v_call: TRBV12-3/TRBV12-4; j_call: TRBJ2-7; clone_size: .
cdr3_aa: CASSQDPLGTVGENIQYF; cdr3_nt: TGCGCCAGCAGCCAAGATCCCCTCGGGACTGTTGGGGAAAACATTCAGTACTTC; d_call: .; v_call: TRBV4-1; j_call: TRBJ2-4; clone_size: .
cdr3_aa: CASSLESGFGSAYNSPLHF; cdr3_nt: TGTGCCAGCAGCTTAGAGAGCGGGTTTGGATCAGCCTATAATTCACCCCTCCACTTT; d_call: .; v_call: TRBV11-2; j_call: TRBJ1-6; clone_size: many
cdr3_aa: CASSFLPGTSAKNIQYF; cdr3_nt: TGTGCCAGCAGCTTTCTTCCCGGGACTAGCGCCAAAAACATTCAGTACTTC; d_call: TRBD2; v_call: TRBV7-2; j_call: TRBJ2-4; clone_size: .
cdr3_aa: CAISDGSGTSGSYEQYF; cdr3_nt: TGTGCCATCAGTGATGGATCCGGGACTAGCGGGAGTTACGAGCAGTACTTC; d_call: TRBD2; v_call: TRBV10-3; j_call: TRBJ2-7; clone_size: .
cdr3_aa: CASSPRRDTGELFF; cdr3_nt: TGTGCCAGCAGTCCTCGCCGGGACACCGGGGAGCTGTTTTTT; d_call: .; v_call: TRBV6-5; j_call: TRBJ2-2; clone_size: .
cdr3_aa: CASSLGSGGANSPLHF; cdr3_nt: TGCGCCAGCAGCTTGGGGAGCGGGGGCGCAAATTCACCCCTCCACTTT; d_call: .; v_call: TRBV5-1; j_call: TRBJ1-6; clone_size: .
cdr3_aa: CASSGPGSSYNEQFF; cdr3_nt: TGTGCCAGCAGTGGTCCCGGGTCCTCCTACAATGAGCAGTTCTTC; d_call: .; v_call: TRBV25-1; j_call: TRBJ2-1; clone_size: .
cdr3_aa: CASSSLRERYEQFF; cdr3_nt: TGTGCCAGCAGTTCTCTAAGGGAGAGGTACGAGCAGTTCTTC; d_call: .; v_call: TRBV27; j_call: TRBJ2-1; clone_size: .
cdr3_aa: CASIKGGHANTGELFF; cdr3_nt: TGTGCCAGTATTAAAGGGGGACATGCGAACACCGGGGAGCTGTTTTTT; d_call: .; v_call: TRBV19; j_call: TRBJ2-2; clone_size: .
cdr3_aa: CASSQAPGPYGYTF; cdr3_nt: TGTGCCAGCAGCCAAGCTCCGGGGCCATATGGCTACACCTTC; d_call: .; v_call: TRBV14; j_call: TRBJ1-2; clone_size: .
cdr3_aa: CASTHAGGAYEQYF; cdr3_nt: TGTGCCAGCACCCATGCTGGGGGGGCCTACGAGCAGTACTTC; d_call: TRBD2; v_call: TRBV7-9; j_call: TRBJ2-7; clone_size: .
cdr3_aa: CASSSNSATNEKLFF; cdr3_nt: TGTGCCAGCAGCTCCAACAGTGCAACTAATGAAAAACTGTTTTTT; d_call: .; v_call: TRBV5-8; j_call: TRBJ1-4; clone_size: .
cdr3_aa: CASSLLTVSSTDTQYF; cdr3_nt: TGCGCCAGCAGCCTTTTAACAGTGTCTAGCACAGATACGCAGTATTTT; d_call: .; v_call: TRBV5-1; j_call: TRBJ2-3; clone_size: .
cdr3_aa: CASSDLNTEAFF; cdr3_nt: TGTGCCAGCAGTGACCTGAACACTGAAGCTTTCTTT; d_call: .; v_call: TRBV6-4; j_call: TRBJ1-1; clone_size: once
cdr3_aa: CASSRREASGGYTF; cdr3_nt: TGTGCCAGCAGCCGCCGCGAGGCCTCAGGTGGCTACACCTTC; d_call: .; v_call: TRBV7-8; j_call: TRBJ1-2; clone_size: .
cdr3_aa: CASSTSGGWGAYF; cdr3_nt: TGTGCCAGTAGTACGAGCGGGGGGTGGGGTGCGTATTTT; d_call: TRBD2; v_call: TRBV19; j_call: TRBJ2-3; clone_size: .
cdr3_aa: CASNGATGNTIYF; cdr3_nt: TGTGCCAGTAATGGGGCAACTGGAAACACCATATATTTT; d_call: .; v_call: TRBV19; j_call: TRBJ1-3; clone_size: .
cdr3_aa: CASSLAGGISTDTQYF; cdr3_nt: TGTGCCAGCAGTCTAGCGGGAGGGATCTCCACAGATACGCAGTATTTT; d_call: TRBD2; v_call: TRBV2; j_call: TRBJ2-3; clone_size: few
cdr3_aa: CASSYRGRSSYEQYF; cdr3_nt: TGTGCCAGCAGTTATAGGGGGCGAAGCTCCTACGAGCAGTACTTC; d_call: TRBD1; v_call: TRBV6-2/TRBV6-3; j_call: TRBJ2-7; clone_size: .
cdr3_aa: CATPTPGRGGRTDTQYF; cdr3_nt: TGTGCCACTCCAACCCCAGGGCGGGGGGGCCGCACAGATACGCAGTATTTT; d_call: TRBD2; v_call: TRBV19; j_call: TRBJ2-3; clone_size: .
cdr3_aa: CASSFETGPTGELFF; cdr3_nt: TGTGCCAGCAGCTTCGAGACAGGGCCCACCGGGGAGCTGTTTTTT; d_call: TRBD1; v_call: TRBV5-5; j_call: TRBJ2-2; clone_size: .